This T cell receptor (beta chain) derives from a study of shared clonotypes between healthy human individuals. About the study: Those who served as donors were a couple of women and three men between the ages of 18 and 49.

Repertoires were generated with immunoSEQ multiplex PCR, while TCRdb's copy carries only in-frame clones and drops some. This sample has some 1.5 million clones, with 95% to 97% found just once. From germline, CDR1 is SGHRS and CDR2 YFSETQ. The CDR3 spans 15 residues. Trimming shortened V by 3 bases and J by 1 base, and 10 bases separated the two germline ends. The TCR sequence derives from a young man in good health. Sequencing used naive CD4+ T cells sorted from blood. The sample's subset: CD45RA+ positively selected. The J gene is TRBJ2-2, the V gene TRBV5-1; possible D gene TRBD1, 6 bases. The CDR3 coding sequence is TGCGCCAGCAGCTCGAAGACAGGGAACACCGGGGAGCTGTTTTTT. As protein: CASSSKTGNTGELFF.